The following is a T cell receptor beta chain sequence with its context. Its antigen is currently unknown. This CDR3 spans 12 amino acids. Germline values: CDR1 ENHRY, CDR2 SYGVKD. Trimming took off 6 bases at V and 2 bases at J, with 5 bases between the two ends. The method was immunoSEQ multiplex PCR; TCRdb's version includes in-frame clones alone and lacks a portion of them. In the table there are around 300,000 clones, nearly 90% of which are singletons. The data belong to a study of cytomegalovirus exposure and HLA in healthy donors. Study-wide results and caveats: While the bulk of TCR sequences proved rare, some public TCRs turned up in many donors.

The TCR comes from a man aged 25-45 years in good health and CMV-seronegative. The chain couples TRBV10-3 to TRBJ1-3; D is undetermined. Sequencing was carried out using PBMCs. CDR3 residues: CAIRGAGNTIYF. The CDR3 nucleotides read TGTGCCATCAGGGGAGCTGGAAACACCATATATTTT.